The 30 T cell receptor beta chains below come from one sample, sequenced in a study of T-cell reconstitution after alpha-beta-depleted transplantation in children. Preparing the TCRbeta library involved the use of unique molecular identifiers. MiXCR, applied by TCRdb to the PCR reads, yields one record per CDR3 protein. Among about 580,000 distinct CDR3 sequences, about 21% were seen once, and the ten largest hold 14%. The input for sequencing was PBMCs, mostly from graft donor cells, taken 360 days after TCRalphabeta/CD19-depleted stem cell transplant. All receptors derive from a boy in the first two years of life who had a stem cell transplant for acute myeloid leukemia, so the T cells may come from the graft donor.

This sequence joins TRBV7-2 and TRBJ2-7; D may be TRBD1 (5 bases). Per germline, CDR1 SGHTA and CDR2 FQGNSA. Trimming removed 1 base at V and 4 bases at J, with 8 bases between. The CDR3 contains 13 residues. As DNA, the CDR3 is TGTGCCAGCAGCTTAGGGACAAAATACGAGCAGTACTTC. Its translation: CASSLGTKYEQYF.

The chain is built from TRBV4-1 and TRBJ1-2; 10 nucleotides align to TRBD1. CDR1 is MGHRA, CDR2 YSYEKL, per germline. This CDR3 comprises 16 residues. V lost 1 base, J lost 4 bases, and 6 bases stayed unmatched. In DNA form, the CDR3 reads TGCGCCAGCAGCCAAGCGACAGGGGGCGCTTTCTATGGCTACACCTTC. Its translation is CASSQATGGAFYGYTF.

The rearrangement uses TRBV12-3 or TRBV12-4 and TRBJ2-4, with 7 nucleotides matching TRBD1. CDR3 length: 14 amino acids. V lost 9 bases to trimming and J lost 2 bases; unmatched junction nucleotides: 7. CDR3 nucleotide sequence: TGTGCCAGTGCCTTGACAGGGTCCAAAAACATTCAGTACTTC. Translation: CASALTGSKNIQYF.

This clonotype was detected a few times. CDR3 coding DNA: TGCAGCGTTGAAGTCTACAGGGGGCTAAGCTATGGCTACACCTTC. This translates into CSVEVYRGLSYGYTF. V is TRBV29-1 and J is TRBJ1-2; 9 bases match TRBD1. CDR3 length: 15 residues. V lost 1 base, J lost 4 bases, and 7 bases stayed unmatched. The germline V gene has CDR1 SQVTM and CDR2 ANQGSEA.

This chain uses TRBV20-1 with TRBJ2-5; D perhaps matches TRBD1 (5 bases). The V gene lost 3 bases and the J gene lost 4 bases, with 9 bases spanning the gap. The germline CDR1 and CDR2 sequences are DFQATT and SNEGSKA (reference sequence). The CDR3 is 12 amino acids. CDR3 coding DNA: TGCAGTGCTAGCAGGGTCGCAGAGACCCAGTACTTC. Protein sequence: CSASRVAETQYF.

A word on this clonotype: Since a much larger clone is just one base distant, this may be a read error. V gene TRBV24-1 combines with J gene TRBJ2-1, with a tentative D call TRBD1 (6 bases). CDR3 length: 15 residues. The germline V gene has CDR1 KGHDR and CDR2 SFDVKD. V dropped 9 bases and J dropped 3 bases, with 17 bases sitting between them. The CDR3 reads CATETGTRGYNEQFF. The DNA for the CDR3 is TGTGCCACCGAAACCGGGACACGCGGCTACAATGAGCAGTTCTTC.

The chain links TRBV12-3 or TRBV12-4 to TRBJ1-5, with D hard to call. CDR3 length: 15 amino acids. V gave up 3 bases and J gave up 0 bases, with 9 bases separating them. The CDR3, as DNA: TGTGCCAGCAGTTTTATAGGGTATAGCAATCAGCCCCAGCATTTT. Its translation is CASSFIGYSNQPQHF.

The chain recombines TRBV12-3 or TRBV12-4 with TRBJ2-1; D is unresolved. CDR3 size: 15 residues. Trimming took 6 bases from V and 5 from J, leaving 17 bases between them. The CDR3 coding sequence is TGTGCCAGCAGCCGGTGGTCCACTCTTAACAATGAGCAGTTCTTC. It is translated as CASSRWSTLNNEQFF.

The chain combines TRBV20-1 with TRBJ2-3; D remains ambiguous. Germline CDR1 and CDR2: DFQATT and SNEGSKA (reference sequence). CDR3 size: 13 residues. The germline V and J ends were trimmed by 2 bases and 1 base, with 7 bases remaining between them. The CDR3 bases are TGCAGTGCTAGAAAGCGTGGCACAGATACGCAGTATTTT. Translation gives CSARKRGTDTQYF.

This clonotype was detected many times. The chain has TRBV2 and TRBJ2-7; D is unresolved. In germline, CDR1 is SNHLY, CDR2 FYNNEI. The length of the CDR3 is 14 residues. V lost 8 bases to trimming and J lost 0 bases, with 14 bases between them. CDR3 DNA: TGTGCCAGCGGAATCCGGGCCTCCTCCTACGAGCAGTACTTC. Residues: CASGIRASSYEQYF.

Ten or more counts support this clonotype. The chain combines TRBV5-1 with TRBJ2-7, with TRBD1 matching 10 bases. V trimming: 0 bases; J trimming: 3 bases; junction bases outside the gene matches: 9. The CDR3 runs 17 residues. CDR1 and CDR2 (germline): SGHRS, YFSETQ. The CDR3 nucleotides are TGCGCCAGCAGCTTGGTGCCCCCGGGACAGGGGAGCTACGAGCAGTACTTC. Its protein is CASSLVPPGQGSYEQYF.

This clonotype has more than one count but fewer than ten. This chain connects TRBV6-5 to TRBJ2-2; no reliable D call. Looked up from germline, CDR1 is MNHEY and CDR2 is SVGAGI. V lost 3 bases to trimming and J lost 8 bases, with 28 bases between them. The CDR3 covers 19 residues. CDR3 sequence: CASSYSQRLGSATLGELFF. The CDR3 DNA reads as TGTGCCAGCAGTTATTCTCAAAGATTAGGCAGTGCCACCTTGGGGGAGCTGTTTTTT.

This clonotype was detected ten times or more. The DNA for the CDR3 is TGTGCCAGCAGTGACGCCATTACAGGGCGGACCCAGCATTTT. Translating it yields CASSDAITGRTQHF. The genes are TRBV6-1 and TRBJ1-5; TRBD1 might be the D (6 bases). V was shortened by 3 bases and J by 11 bases, with 17 bases between the two germline ends. CDR3 length equals 14 residues. Looked up from germline, CDR1 is MNHNS and CDR2 is SASEGT.

The rearrangement links TRBV6-2 or TRBV6-3 to TRBJ2-3; D not resolved. CDR1 is MNHEY, CDR2 SVGEGT, per germline. The CDR3 contains 16 residues. V dropped 2 bases and J dropped 2 bases, with 14 bases sitting between them. The CDR3 bases are TGTGCCAGCAGTTACCGGACCCAATCCATCACAGATACGCAGTATTTT. It yields the protein CASSYRTQSITDTQYF.

This clonotype has a handful of counts. The chain couples TRBV7-9 to TRBJ2-5; 12 nucleotides align to TRBD1. The CDR3 runs 16 residues. CDR1 and CDR2 (germline): SEHNR, FQNEAQ (reference sequence). V was clipped by 0 bases and J by 3 bases; unmatched bases: 2. The CDR3 nucleotides are TGTGCCAGCAGCTTAGCGGGACAGGGGGCGAAAGAGACCCAGTACTTC. Its translation: CASSLAGQGAKETQYF.

J is TRBJ1-5 and V is TRBV28; D ambiguous. Germline CDR1 and CDR2: MDHEN and SYDVKM. Trimming took 8 bases from V and 0 from J, leaving 8 bases between them. There are 13 residues in the CDR3. As DNA, the CDR3 is TGTGCCAGCTGGACTTCTAGCAATCAGCCCCAGCATTTT. The encoded protein is CASWTSSNQPQHF.

V gene TRBV6-5 combines with J gene TRBJ1-5; tentative D call: TRBD1 (6 bases). This CDR3 is built from 16 residues. The V and J ends lost 1 base and 5 bases respectively, with 15 bases between them. Germline-derived CDR1 and CDR2 are MNHEY and SVGAGI. The CDR3 is CASSYYPGQPYQPQHF. The CDR3 DNA follows: TGTGCCAGCAGTTACTATCCCGGACAGCCCTATCAGCCCCAGCATTTT.

This clonotype was detected only a few times. The genes are TRBV20-1 and TRBJ1-3; no reliable D call. The CDR3 spans 13 residues. V was cut by 3 bases and J by 2 bases, with 8 bases left in between. CDR1 DFQATT and CDR2 SNEGSKA come from the germline V gene (reference sequence). The CDR3 loop reads CSASGLTGNTIYF. CDR3 DNA: TGCAGTGCTAGCGGGTTGACTGGAAACACCATATATTTT.

The chain links TRBV6-2 or TRBV6-3 to TRBJ2-7, with D hard to call. The V end lost 2 bases, the J end lost 8 bases, and 16 bases lay between the germline ends. Germline CDR1 reads MNHEY; CDR2 reads SVGEGT. CDR3 size: 14 residues. CDR3 amino acids: CASSYSDNRPQQYF. Here the CDR3 DNA reads TGTGCCAGCAGTTACAGCGACAACCGGCCCCAGCAGTACTTC.

This rearrangement joins TRBV20-1 to TRBJ1-5; tentatively, D is TRBD1 (5 bases). This CDR3 is 13 amino acids long. Germline lookup yields CDR1 DFQATT and CDR2 SNEGSKA (reference sequence). With 5 bases removed from V and 7 bases from J, the gap between germline ends came to 15 bases. This CDR3 is CSAARGSGQPQHF. CDR3 nucleotide sequence: TGCAGTGCTGCCCGGGGGAGTGGGCAGCCCCAGCATTTT.

There are a few counts of this clonotype. The V and J genes are TRBV12-3 or TRBV12-4 and TRBJ2-5; maybe TRBD2 (7 bases). V was trimmed by 7 bases and J by 4 bases, leaving 16 bases between them. The CDR3 runs 14 residues. The CDR3 loop reads CASMKGGGGETQYF. The CDR3 region has the DNA TGTGCCAGCATGAAGGGGGGCGGGGGAGAGACCCAGTACTTC.

This chain uses TRBV6-2 or TRBV6-3 with TRBJ2-3; possibly TRBD1 or TRBD2 for D (5 bases each). This CDR3 is 14 amino acids long. Germline V gene data show CDR1 as MNHEY and CDR2 as SVGEGT. The germline V and J ends were trimmed by 10 bases and 5 bases, with 19 bases remaining between them. CDR3 in amino acids: CATFARDQRDTQYF. CDR3 bases: TGTGCCACCTTCGCACGGGACCAGAGAGATACGCAGTATTTT.

This clonotype was found once. The V and J genes are TRBV18 and TRBJ2-1; no definite D call. The CDR3 spans 16 residues. With 3 bases removed from V and 6 bases from J, the gap between germline ends came to 18 bases. Germline V gene data show CDR1 as KGHSH and CDR2 as LQKENI. CDR3 in amino acids: CASSPRNPTSSNEQFF. Written as DNA, the CDR3 is TGTGCCAGCTCACCGCGAAACCCTACTTCCAGCAATGAGCAGTTCTTC.

There are a few counts of this clonotype. This chain connects TRBV20-1 to TRBJ2-2; the match to TRBD2 covers 10 bases. Trimming took 1 base from V and 4 from J; bases not matched to a gene: 6. The V gene's germline CDR1 is DFQATT and CDR2 SNEGSKA (reference sequence). CDR3 length: 16 residues. The CDR3 DNA is TGCAGTGCTAGAGCTAGCGGGGGCTATGGCACCGGGGAGCTGTTTTTT. This translates into CSARASGGYGTGELFF.

The rearrangement joins TRBV20-1 to TRBJ2-1; weak D call: TRBD1 (5 bases). This CDR3 has 13 amino acids. Per the germline V gene, CDR1 is DFQATT and CDR2 is SNEGSKA (reference sequence). The germline V and J ends were trimmed by 2 bases and 9 bases, with 14 bases remaining between them. The CDR3 reads CSARPATESEQFF. In nucleotides, the CDR3 is TGCAGTGCTAGACCCGCGACAGAGAGTGAGCAGTTCTTC.

This clonotype showed up many times. The chain links TRBV20-1 to TRBJ1-5; TRBD1 matches at 7 bases. Per germline, CDR1 DFQATT and CDR2 SNEGSKA (reference sequence). The CDR3 covers 14 residues. The trim removed 5 bases at V and 4 bases at J, leaving 8 bases unmatched. CDR3 in DNA: TGCAGTGCTGCGACAGGGCCTCCTAATCAGCCCCAGCATTTT. Translated: CSAATGPPNQPQHF.

This chain uses TRBV7-9 with TRBJ1-1; D is uncertain. CDR3 length: 13 residues. The V and J ends lost 4 bases and 7 bases respectively, with 13 bases between them. The V gene's germline CDR1 is SEHNR and CDR2 FQNEAQ (reference sequence). CDR3 amino acids: CASSSAGSNEAFF. CDR3 sequence (DNA): TGTGCCAGCAGCTCGGCGGGGTCGAATGAAGCTTTCTTT.

This clonotype turned up a few times. CDR3 protein: CASSQDHVSSYEQYF. The CDR3 coding sequence is TGCGCCAGCAGCCAAGATCATGTGAGCTCCTACGAGCAGTACTTC. The chain is built from TRBV4-3 and TRBJ2-7; no reliable D call. The germline V and J ends were trimmed by 0 bases and 0 bases, with 9 bases remaining between them. The CDR3 contains 15 residues. Germline lookup yields CDR1 LGHNA and CDR2 YSLEER.

This clonotype has a count of ten or more. J is TRBJ2-7 and V is TRBV12-3 or TRBV12-4; tentatively, D is TRBD2 (5 bases). V was clipped by 4 bases and J by 1 base, with 14 bases between them. The CDR3 has 15 amino acids. The CDR3 coding sequence is TGTGCCAGCAGTTCGGCCGAGGCGGGTTCCTACGAGCAGTACTTC. It is translated as CASSSAEAGSYEQYF.

The CDR3 region is CASSYSGLPRTEAFF. The CDR3 region has the DNA TGTGCCAGCAGTTACTCGGGGCTCCCGAGAACTGAAGCTTTCTTT. The J gene is TRBJ1-1, the V gene TRBV6-2 or TRBV6-3; the D gene is possibly TRBD1 (5 bases). Germline V CDR1 and CDR2: MNHEY, SVGEGT. Deletions cut 0 bases from V and 5 bases from J, with 13 bases between. This CDR3 region has 15 residues.